This entry lists 17 T cell receptor beta chains sequenced from one sample in a study of T cell responses to AZD1222 COVID-19 vaccine. Profiled with immunoSEQ multiplex PCR; TCRdb holds only in-frame clones, not every one. The table lists roughly 120,000 clones, roughly 90% of them singletons, with about 4.8% in the top ten. Sequenced here: peripheral blood, sampled on day 0 of AZD1222 vaccination. These receptors originate from an adult in good health.

The chain uses TRBV15 and TRBJ2-5; 7 bases line up with TRBD1. The length of the CDR3 is 17 residues. With V trimmed by 5 bases and J by 7 bases, 19 bases remained unmatched. Germline CDR1 reads LNHNV; CDR2 reads YYDKDF (reference sequence). The CDR3 spells CATSPYPGTDKRGTQYF. The CDR3 DNA is TGTGCCACCAGCCCCTATCCCGGGACAGACAAACGTGGGACCCAGTACTTC.

This clone was seen a single time. J is TRBJ1-6 and V is TRBV7-8, with 7 bases that match TRBD1. CDR1 and CDR2 (germline): SGHVS, FQNEAQ. Trimming cost V 1 base and J 7 bases; bases outside gene matches: 4. CDR3 length: 15 residues. For the CDR3, the DNA is TGTGCCAGCAGCTTAGGACAGGGCAGGAATTCACCCCTCCACTTT. Translation: CASSLGQGRNSPLHF.

This clone was observed once. V is TRBV19 and J is TRBJ2-2, with D tentatively TRBD1 (5 bases). This CDR3 comprises 16 residues. Trimming cost V 6 bases and J 2 bases, with 16 bases left between them. Germline lookup yields CDR1 LNHDA and CDR2 SQIVND (reference sequence). CDR3 in DNA: TGTGCCAGTAGACCGGGCGCAGGGTTAAACACCGGGGAGCTGTTTTTT. Protein: CASRPGAGLNTGELFF.

CDR3 region: CASSPTGISTGELFF. The CDR3 nucleotides are TGTGCCAGCAGCCCAACCGGGATTAGCACCGGGGAGCTGTTTTTT. The rearrangement joins TRBV7-9 to TRBJ2-2; perhaps TRBD2 as D (5 bases). In germline, CDR1 is SEHNR, CDR2 FQNEAQ (reference sequence). The CDR3 contains 15 residues. V lost 5 bases and J lost 4, with 14 bases in between.

The chain recombines TRBV6-4 with TRBJ2-3, with 9 bases that match TRBD1. Germline values: CDR1 MRHNA, CDR2 SNTAGT. V gave up 3 bases and J gave up 0 bases; unmatched junction bases: 1. This CDR3 region has 15 residues. The DNA of the CDR3 is TGTGCCAGCAGTGAGGGACAGGGCAGCACAGATACGCAGTATTTT. This codes for CASSEGQGSTDTQYF.

The chain combines TRBV6-5 with TRBJ2-3; D is undetermined. Per the germline V gene, CDR1 is MNHEY and CDR2 is SVGAGI. The CDR3 loop spans 14 amino acids. Trimming stripped 4 bases from V and 2 bases from J, with 10 bases between. CDR3 sequence (DNA): TGTGCCAGCAGTTCCATAGGGAACACAGATACGCAGTATTTT. Translating gives CASSSIGNTDTQYF.

The genes are TRBV11-3 and TRBJ2-1, with 11 bases lining up with TRBD1. CDR1 is SGHNT, CDR2 YENEEA, per germline. With V trimmed by 2 bases and J by 7 bases, 4 bases remained unmatched. The CDR3 spans 15 residues. In nucleotides, the CDR3 is TGTGCCAGCAGCTTAAGGGGGACAGGGGGGAATGAGCAGTTCTTC. It translates to CASSLRGTGGNEQFF.

The rearrangement uses TRBV19 and TRBJ1-6; possible D gene TRBD1, 6 bases. The length of the CDR3 is 16 residues. The germline gives CDR1 LNHDA, CDR2 SQIVND (reference sequence). V was pared by 2 bases and J by 8 bases, with 16 bases between. The CDR3 DNA follows: TGTGCCAGTAGTATATTTCCTCGCAAGGGGGATTCACCCCTCCACTTT. As protein: CASSIFPRKGDSPLHF.

The rearrangement joins TRBV2 to TRBJ2-3; 7 positions agree with TRBD1. Germline values: CDR1 SNHLY, CDR2 FYNNEI. V trimming: 6 bases; J trimming: 4 bases; junction bases outside the gene matches: 10. CDR3 length equals 15 residues. Here the CDR3 reads CASSRDRTRADTQYF. CDR3 nucleotides: TGTGCCAGCAGCCGGGACAGAACTCGGGCAGATACGCAGTATTTT.

The chain recombines TRBV7-8 with TRBJ2-3, with TRBD2 matching over 11 bases. The germline gives CDR1 SGHVS, CDR2 FQNEAQ. V lost 5 bases to trimming and J lost 0 bases; unmatched junction nucleotides: 4. The CDR3 runs 16 residues. Here the CDR3 DNA reads TGTGCCAGCAGCCTCGCTAGCGGGGGGAGCACAGATACGCAGTATTTT. Its protein product is CASSLASGGSTDTQYF.

This clone was detected only once. The chain employs TRBV6-5 and TRBJ1-2, with D unresolved. Germline lookup yields CDR1 MNHEY and CDR2 SVGAGI. CDR3 length: 10 residues. The V and J ends lost 8 bases and 6 bases respectively, with 7 bases between them. The DNA of the CDR3 is TGTGCCAGCTCTACGAATGGCTACACCTTC. Protein product: CASSTNGYTF.

This sequence joins TRBV30 and TRBJ2-3, with 7 nucleotides matching TRBD2. CDR3 length equals 15 residues. Germline trimming cut 4 bases from V and 1 base from J; bases unmatched to any gene: 8. Germline V gives CDR1 GTSNPN, CDR2 SVGIG (reference sequence). CDR3 bases: TGTGCCTGGACCGCCTTCCGGGAGGGCACAGATACGCAGTATTTT. This encodes CAWTAFREGTDTQYF.

CDR3 nucleotides: TGCGCCAGCAGCTTTACGGCTAATGAAGCTTTCTTT. Amino acids: CASSFTANEAFF. The V gene is TRBV5-1, the J gene TRBJ1-1; D is uncertain. V lost 2 bases and J 7 bases, leaving 9 bases between the germline ends. CDR3 length equals 12 residues. Germline V CDR1 and CDR2: SGHRS, YFSETQ.

V usage is TRBV6-6 and J usage is TRBJ1-4; tentatively, D is TRBD1 (6 bases). Trimming pared 9 bases from V and 7 bases from J, leaving 18 bases between. CDR1 and CDR2 from the germline V gene are MNHNY and SVGAGI (reference sequence). This CDR3 comprises 14 residues. The CDR3 nucleotides read TGTGCCAGTAGACAGGCCCCGGGGGCTGAAAAACTGTTTTTT. Translating it yields CASRQAPGAEKLFF.

The rearrangement uses TRBV18 and TRBJ1-3; the D is unclear. Trimming pared 0 bases from V and 5 bases from J, leaving 20 bases between. The germline CDR1 and CDR2 sequences are KGHSH and LQKENI. The CDR3 is 18 residues long. CDR3 residues: CASSPPGRNLLTRNTIYF. CDR3 DNA: TGTGCCAGCTCACCACCTGGTAGGAACCTTCTCACAAGAAACACCATATATTTT.

V is TRBV6-5 and J is TRBJ1-2, with 10 bases fitting TRBD1. The CDR3 covers 14 residues. Germline trimming cut 5 bases from V and 4 bases from J; bases unmatched to any gene: 4. From germline, CDR1 is MNHEY and CDR2 SVGAGI. CDR3 sequence reads: CASSPGQGTYGYTF. Written as DNA, the CDR3 is TGTGCCAGCAGTCCGGGACAGGGGACCTATGGCTACACCTTC.

The rearrangement joins TRBV9 to TRBJ1-6; no clear D. Germline V gene sequence: CDR1 SGDLS, CDR2 YYNGEE. V was pared by 4 bases and J by 8 bases, with 10 bases between. The CDR3 is made up of 13 amino acids. The CDR3 DNA sequence: TGTGCCAGCAGCCCCCGCGGGGATTCACCCCTCCACTTT. It codes for CASSPRGDSPLHF. Together with reference TRBV9 and TRBJ1-6, the CDR3 gives the full variable domain: DSGVTQTPKHLITATGQRVTLRCSPRSGDLSVYWYQQSLDQGLQFLIQYYNGEERAKGNILERFSAQQFPDLHSELNLSSLELGDSALYFCASSPRGDSPLHFGNGTRLTVT.